The 4 T cell receptor beta chains given below trace back to one sample, sequenced in a study of radiation and T cells in renal cell carcinoma. The repertoire was sequenced with immunoSEQ multiplex PCR; TCRdb's copy has only in-frame clones and lacks some. The sample holds about 8,100 clones, roughly 66% seen once. Treatment given: treatment-naive control, cytoreductive nephrectomy. Sequenced here: tumor tissue, sampled from a patient whose treatment was nephrectomy without radiotherapy. The receptors here all came from a man aged 60 to 69 with renal cell carcinoma.

A single count supports this clone. The chain employs TRBV18 and TRBJ2-1; D is unclear. The CDR3 loop spans 12 amino acids. Germline CDR1 reads KGHSH; CDR2 reads LQKENI. V lost 3 bases to trimming and J lost 9 bases, with 9 bases between them. Here the CDR3 reads CASSPGTTEQFF. CDR3 nucleotide sequence: TGTGCCAGCTCACCTGGAACAACTGAGCAGTTCTTC. Based on the CDR3 plus reference TRBV18 and TRBJ2-1, the full variable domain is NAGVMQNPRHLVRRRGQEARLRCSPMKGHSHVYWYRQLPEEGLKFMVYLQKENIIDESGMPKERFSAEFPKEGPSILRIQQVVRGDSAAYFCASSPGTTEQFFGPGTRLTVL.

V usage is TRBV9 and J usage is TRBJ2-5; D uncertain. With 2 bases removed from V and 5 bases from J, the gap between germline ends came to 16 bases. In germline, CDR1 is SGDLS, CDR2 YYNGEE. The CDR3 runs to 15 residues. CDR3: CASSVGLSYLETQYF. Here the CDR3 DNA reads TGTGCCAGCAGCGTTGGGCTCTCTTACTTGGAGACCCAGTACTTC.

J is TRBJ2-7 and V is TRBV25-1; 11 bases agree with TRBD1. The CDR3 has 14 residues. Germline V CDR1 and CDR2: MGHDK, SYGVNS. V shed 5 bases and J 6 bases; nucleotides not matched to a gene: 6. The CDR3 bases are TGTGCCAGCAGTATGCCCGGGACAGGGGGCGAGCAGTACTTC. This gives the protein CASSMPGTGGEQYF.

The chain links TRBV4-1 to TRBJ1-2; perhaps TRBD1 as D (5 bases). CDR1 and CDR2 from the germline V gene are MGHRA and YSYEKL. Trimming shortened V by 4 bases and J by 5 bases, and 11 bases separated the two germline ends. The CDR3 contains 13 residues. The CDR3 is CASSPGTYYGYTF. CDR3 in DNA: TGCGCCAGCAGCCCCGGGACTTATTATGGCTACACCTTC.